This TCR beta chain was found in a study of blood T cell repertoires in COVID-19. In the study overall: COVID-19 samples from acute and convalescent phases originated in the United States, Italy and Spain. In each case, the material was cDNA or gDNA derived from T cells, B-cell-depleted T cells, or PBMCs.

This clone was detected only a few times. In the source study's methods: Reference gene primer amplification in the assay estimated nucleated cell counts. Profiling relied on immunoSEQ multiplex PCR, and the TCRdb table lists in-frame clones only, not all of them. The D gene and trimming were derived from the DNA, and the V and J assignments and clone size from that table. The sample holds about 480,000 clones; approximately 88% are singletons and the top ten take approximately 12%. V gave up 2 bases and J gave up 8 bases, with 14 bases separating them. Germline V CDR1 and CDR2: SGHRS, YFSETQ. The CDR3 sequence is 14 residues long. While infection was still active, Seattle patients were enrolled and then followed longitudinally.

The sample taken for sequencing was peripheral blood. This TCR derives from a woman aged 45-65 years with COVID-19, enrolled during active disease. The V gene is TRBV5-1, the J gene TRBJ2-1, with a tentative D call TRBD1 (6 bases). The CDR3 DNA follows: TGCGCCAGCAGCTTCGGACAGCTTAGAGATGAGCAGTTCTTC. Translated: CASSFGQLRDEQFF.